This TCR beta chain stems from a study of vaccination and CD4 T cells after COVID-19. Study background: Participants were administered two doses of either the BNT162b2 or the mRNA-1273 vaccine. The interval from dose two to post-vaccine sampling had a median of approximately 70 days, and it ranged from 14 to 241. The authors used overlapping spike peptides from SARS-CoV-2, HCoV-NL63, HCoV-OC43 and HCoV-229E to stimulate cells.

CDR3 length: 12 amino acids. The V gene's germline CDR1 is DFQATT and CDR2 SNEGSKA (reference sequence). V lost 3 bases, J lost 1 base, and 5 bases lay in between. As regards this clonotype: Its target is unknown.

Cultured CD4+ T cell DNA underwent sequencing with the Oncomine TCR Beta short-read assay. TCRdb reprocessed the PCR reads via MiXCR and lists one record per CDR3 protein. The sample holds some 20,000 distinct CDR3 sequences, over 50% seen once. This sample's treatment: approximately nine-day PBMC culture with coronavirus spike peptide pools or control peptides (ViraFEST assay). TCRs were sequenced by ViraFEST after antigen-specific T cells had been expanded with peptide pools. The sequenced sample consisted of CD4+ T cells from blood, cultured in vitro. The TCR was taken from a human donor who had recovered from COVID-19. J is TRBJ2-3 and V is TRBV20-1; D gene uncertain. DNA for the CDR3: TGCAGTGCTAGCGAGCGCACAGATACGCAGTATTTT. Its translation is CSASERTDTQYF.